One sample yielded the 22 T cell receptor beta chains listed below, sequenced in a study of OX40 agonist ivuxolimab in advanced cancers. Method: immunoSEQ multiplex PCR; TCRdb's copy keeps in-frame clones and lacks some. Among approximately 35,000 clones listed, more than 80% were seen once. This specimen was CD4+ or CD8+ T cells sorted from blood, taken in a trial of the OX40 agonist ivuxolimab. These receptor sequences come from an adult with an advanced solid tumor such as melanoma, head and neck, liver or kidney cancer.

The chain is built from TRBV2 and TRBJ2-1; D is ambiguous. Trimming took off 8 bases at V and 4 bases at J, with 12 bases between the two ends. Germline V gene lookup returns CDR1 SNHLY and CDR2 FYNNEI. This CDR3 is 13 amino acids long. CDR3 DNA sequence: TGTGCCAGCGGGGTTGAAGCGTACAATGAGCAGTTCTTC. Protein: CASGVEAYNEQFF.

The V call is TRBV7-9, the J call TRBJ2-1; D may be TRBD1 (6 bases). The V and J ends lost 5 bases and 0 bases respectively, with 14 bases between them. The CDR3 runs to 16 residues. The V gene's germline CDR1 is SEHNR and CDR2 FQNEAQ (reference sequence). This CDR3 reads CASSPRTVNSYNEQFF. CDR3 nucleotide sequence: TGTGCCAGCAGCCCCCGGACAGTGAACTCCTACAATGAGCAGTTCTTC.

This clone was observed a single time. The chain carries TRBV19 and TRBJ2-1; 10 bases line up with TRBD1. The trim removed 6 bases at V and 5 bases at J, leaving 7 bases unmatched. The CDR3 totals 15 residues. CDR1 and CDR2 (germline): LNHDA, SQIVND (reference sequence). DNA of the CDR3: TGTGCCAGTAGCCCGACAGGGGGCATGGACAATGAGCAGTTCTTC. Translating it yields CASSPTGGMDNEQFF.

The rearrangement links TRBV29-1 to TRBJ2-4, with D tentatively TRBD2 (6 bases). Germline lookup yields CDR1 SQVTM and CDR2 ANQGSEA. This CDR3 spans 15 amino acids. Trimming took 4 bases from V and 4 from J, leaving 17 bases between them. CDR3 coding DNA: TGCAGCGTTGTGGAGGCCGGGGGAATGAAAAACATTCAGTACTTC. Its translation is CSVVEAGGMKNIQYF.

The V and J genes are TRBV7-9 and TRBJ1-1, with TRBD1 as a possible D gene (5 bases). Trimming took off 2 bases at V and 7 bases at J, with 8 bases between the two ends. The CDR3 is made up of 12 amino acids. CDR1 and CDR2 (germline): SEHNR, FQNEAQ (reference sequence). CDR3 DNA: TGTGCCAGCAGCTTAATAGGGGATGAAGCTTTCTTT. Its translation: CASSLIGDEAFF.

Here the CDR3 DNA reads TGTGCCAGTAGTATAGAGGCCGGAAACTATGGCTACACCTTC. Translating gives CASSIEAGNYGYTF. The chain uses TRBV19 and TRBJ1-2, with D hard to call. There are 14 residues in the CDR3. Deletions cut 0 bases from V and 2 bases from J, with 7 bases between. CDR1 is LNHDA and CDR2 is SQIVND in the germline V gene (reference sequence). The full variable domain, rest sourced from reference TRBV19 and TRBJ1-2, is DGGITQSPKYLFRKEGQNVTLSCEQNLNHDAMYWYRQDPGQGLRLIYYSQIVNDFQKGDIAEGYSVSREKKESFPLTVTSAQKNPTAFYLCASSIEAGNYGYTFGSGTRLTVV.

V usage is TRBV4-2 and J usage is TRBJ1-3; D is unresolved. This CDR3 region has 15 residues. In germline, CDR1 is LGHNA, CDR2 YNFKEQ. The germline V and J ends were trimmed by 1 base and 1 base, with 8 bases remaining between them. The CDR3 nucleotides are TGTGCCAGCAGCCAAGTACGGCCTTCTGGAAACACCATATATTTT. This gives the protein CASSQVRPSGNTIYF.

The gene calls are TRBV11-2 and TRBJ1-1; D might be TRBD1 (6 bases). There are 16 residues in the CDR3. Trimming stripped 3 bases from V and 2 bases from J, with 16 bases between. The V gene's germline CDR1 is SGHAT and CDR2 FQNNGV. CDR3 DNA: TGTGCCAGCAGCTTGGCGACAGGCGGGCCTAACACTGAAGCTTTCTTT. Translating it yields CASSLATGGPNTEAFF.

The gene calls are TRBV2 and TRBJ1-1; no firm D call. Trimming shortened V by 5 bases and J by 0 bases, and 7 bases separated the two germline ends. The CDR3 has 13 residues. Germline loops: CDR1 SNHLY, CDR2 FYNNEI. The CDR3 region has the DNA TGTGCCAGCAGTACCGGACTGAACACTGAAGCTTTCTTT. Protein: CASSTGLNTEAFF.

This clone was found once. This sequence joins TRBV6-5 and TRBJ2-7; tentatively, D is TRBD2 (5 bases). V lost 7 bases to trimming and J lost 2 bases, with 15 bases between them. Germline V gives CDR1 MNHEY, CDR2 SVGAGI. The CDR3 consists of 14 residues. The CDR3 spells CASTQSSRAYEQYF. CDR3 coding DNA: TGTGCCAGCACCCAATCTAGCAGAGCCTACGAGCAGTACTTC.

This chain uses TRBV27 with TRBJ2-5, with a tentative D call TRBD2 (5 bases). The DNA end is a closer match to TRBJ2-7, so the J assignment may be wrong. From germline, CDR1 is MNHEY and CDR2 SMNVEV (reference sequence). The CDR3 runs 14 residues. The chain's CDR3 is CASSPPGGFHEQYF. DNA of the CDR3: TGTGCCAGCAGTCCCCCGGGCGGGTTCCACGAGCAGTACTTC.

The rearrangement uses TRBV6-1 and TRBJ2-1, with 7 nucleotides matching TRBD2. V was pared by 4 bases and J by 4 bases, with 19 bases of the junction left unmatched. The germline V gene encodes CDR1 MNHNS and CDR2 SASEGT. The CDR3 totals 19 residues. The CDR3 DNA sequence: TGTGCCAGCAGTGCTGGGGACCCAAGCCGGGACTATCTATACAATGAGCAGTTCTTC. Residues: CASSAGDPSRDYLYNEQFF.

V is TRBV9 and J is TRBJ2-5, with unresolved D. This CDR3 is built from 13 residues. Germline CDR1 is SGDLS and CDR2 is YYNGEE. V was cut by 1 base and J by 5 bases, with 9 bases left in between. Here the CDR3 reads CASSVPPRETQYF. For the CDR3, the DNA is TGTGCCAGCAGCGTACCCCCGCGGGAGACCCAGTACTTC.

This CDR3 is CASSWGGVLTEAFF. As DNA, the CDR3 is TGTGCCAGCAGCTGGGGTGGGGTACTTACTGAAGCTTTCTTT. The rearrangement links TRBV13 to TRBJ1-1; D is undetermined. V lost 4 bases and J 5 bases, leaving 14 bases between the germline ends. This CDR3 region has 14 residues. Germline assignment: CDR1 PRHDT and CDR2 FYEKMQ (reference sequence).

The chain carries TRBV5-6 and TRBJ1-1, with D unresolved. The CDR3 is made up of 11 amino acids. Trimming shortened V by 2 bases and J by 8 bases, and 7 bases separated the two germline ends. Per the germline V gene, CDR1 is SGHDT and CDR2 is YYEEEE. The CDR3 DNA reads as TGTGCCAGCAGCTTCCCCGGAGAAGCTTTCTTT. Translated, it gives CASSFPGEAFF. Complete variable domain (other parts from reference TRBV5-6 and TRBJ1-1): DAGVTQSPTHLIKTRGQQVTLRCSPKSGHDTVSWYQQALGQGPQFIFQYYEEEERQRGNFPDRFSGHQFPNYSSELNVNALLLGDSALYLCASSFPGEAFFGQGTRLTVV.

J is TRBJ2-4 and V is TRBV6-6, with D perhaps being TRBD1 or TRBD2 (5 bases each). This CDR3 comprises 13 residues. The V end was cut by 10 bases, the J end by 9 bases, with 19 bases between. Germline V CDR1 and CDR2: MNHNY, SVGAGI (reference sequence). DNA for the CDR3: TGTGCCACCGGGGACGGCTCGCAGGGCATTCAGTACTTC. It is translated as CATGDGSQGIQYF.

This clone was seen a single time. The genes are TRBV5-8 and TRBJ1-5, with D possibly TRBD1 on 6 matching bases. V lost 0 bases to trimming and J lost 7 bases, with 14 bases between them. This CDR3 has 15 residues. Germline V lookup: CDR1 SGHTS, CDR2 YDEGEE. This CDR3 is CASSLAPTGWQPQHF. CDR3 nucleotides: TGTGCCAGCAGCTTGGCCCCGACAGGTTGGCAGCCCCAGCATTTT.

V is TRBV6-1 and J is TRBJ2-5, with D perhaps matching TRBD2 (5 bases). The CDR3 is 13 amino acids. CDR1 MNHNS and CDR2 SASEGT come from the germline V gene. V lost 0 bases, J lost 3 bases, and 5 bases lay in between. The CDR3 coding sequence is TGTGCCAGCAGTGAAGCCGGGGAAGAGACCCAGTACTTC. It yields the protein CASSEAGEETQYF.

The V and J genes are TRBV5-8 and TRBJ1-2; maybe TRBD1 (5 bases). Trimming took off 2 bases at V and 8 bases at J, with 16 bases between the two ends. This CDR3 is built from 14 residues. Germline CDR1 SGHTS, CDR2 YDEGEE. This CDR3 is CASSFEQGVEGYTF. The CDR3 DNA follows: TGTGCCAGCAGCTTCGAACAAGGGGTGGAAGGCTACACCTTC.

The chain carries TRBV4-1 and TRBJ2-3; TRBD2 matches at 10 bases. V was clipped by 0 bases and J by 5 bases; unmatched bases: 11. Germline values: CDR1 MGHRA, CDR2 YSYEKL. The CDR3 is 18 amino acids. CDR3 residues: CASSQERQREGRVDTQYF. The CDR3 DNA follows: TGCGCCAGCAGCCAAGAAAGGCAGCGGGAGGGCCGTGTAGATACGCAGTATTTT.

The rearrangement links TRBV7-9 to TRBJ2-3, with a tentative D call TRBD2 (5 bases). V was cut by 6 bases and J by 4 bases, with 20 bases left in between. Germline CDR1 SEHNR, CDR2 FQNEAQ (reference sequence). The CDR3 loop spans 16 amino acids. The CDR3 region has the DNA TGTGCCAGCAGGACCCTTTGGTCGCCGGGATCAGATACGCAGTATTTT. Its protein is CASRTLWSPGSDTQYF.

This clone was recorded only once. One end of the junction varies from germline; a read error may be responsible. The chain uses TRBV7-7 and TRBJ2-1; 7 positions agree with TRBD1. CDR3 size: 15 residues. Germline values: CDR1 SSHAT, CDR2 FNYEAQ (reference sequence). In nucleotides, the CDR3 is TGTGCTAGCAGCCCCGACAGGGTCCCCCTCCATGAGCAGTTCTTC. Translation: CASSPDRVPLHEQFF.